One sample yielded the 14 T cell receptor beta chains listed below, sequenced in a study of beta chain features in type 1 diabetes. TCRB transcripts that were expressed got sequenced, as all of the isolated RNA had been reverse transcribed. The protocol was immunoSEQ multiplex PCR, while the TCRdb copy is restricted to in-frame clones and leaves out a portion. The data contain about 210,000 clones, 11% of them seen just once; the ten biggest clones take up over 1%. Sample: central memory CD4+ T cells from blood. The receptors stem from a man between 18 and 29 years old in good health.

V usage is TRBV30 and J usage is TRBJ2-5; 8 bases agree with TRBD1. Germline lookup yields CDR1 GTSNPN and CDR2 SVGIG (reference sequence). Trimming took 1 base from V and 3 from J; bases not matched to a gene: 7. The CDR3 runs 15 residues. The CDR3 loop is CAWSEGQGAEETQYF. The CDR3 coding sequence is TGTGCCTGGAGTGAGGGTCAGGGGGCCGAAGAGACCCAGTACTTC.

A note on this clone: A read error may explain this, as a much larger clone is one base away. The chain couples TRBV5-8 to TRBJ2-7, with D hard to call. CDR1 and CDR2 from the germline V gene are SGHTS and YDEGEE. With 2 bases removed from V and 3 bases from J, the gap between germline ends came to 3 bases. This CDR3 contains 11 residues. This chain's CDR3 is CASSFVYEQYF. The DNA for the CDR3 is TGTGCCAGCAGCTTCGTCTACGAGCAGTACTTC.

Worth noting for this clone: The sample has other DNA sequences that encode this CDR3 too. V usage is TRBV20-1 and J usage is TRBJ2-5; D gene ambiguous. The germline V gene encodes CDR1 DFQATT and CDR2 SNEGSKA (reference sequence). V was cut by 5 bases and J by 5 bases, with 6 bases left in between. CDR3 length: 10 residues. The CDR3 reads CSADRETQYF. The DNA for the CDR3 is TGCAGTGCTGATCGGGAGACCCAGTACTTC.

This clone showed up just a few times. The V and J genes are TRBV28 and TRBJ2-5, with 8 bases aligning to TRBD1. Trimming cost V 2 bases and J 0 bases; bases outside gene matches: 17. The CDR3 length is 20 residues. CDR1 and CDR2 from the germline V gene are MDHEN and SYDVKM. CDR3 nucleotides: TGTGCCAGCAGTTTAACACCGCCGGACAGGGCCCTCCGTAACCAAGAGACCCAGTACTTC. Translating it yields CASSLTPPDRALRNQETQYF.

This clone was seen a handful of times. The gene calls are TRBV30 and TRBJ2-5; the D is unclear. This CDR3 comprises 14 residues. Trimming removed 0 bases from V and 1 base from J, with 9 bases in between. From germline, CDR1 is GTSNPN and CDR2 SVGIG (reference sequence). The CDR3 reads CAWSVPWLQETQYF. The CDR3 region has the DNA TGTGCCTGGAGTGTACCGTGGCTCCAAGAGACCCAGTACTTC.

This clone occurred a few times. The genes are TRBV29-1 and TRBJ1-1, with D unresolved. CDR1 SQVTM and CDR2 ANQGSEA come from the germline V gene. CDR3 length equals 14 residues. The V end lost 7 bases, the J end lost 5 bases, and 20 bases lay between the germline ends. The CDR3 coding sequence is TGCAGCGCCCGGGAAGGGTCAAGGAGGACTGAAGCTTTCTTT. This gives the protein CSAREGSRRTEAFF.

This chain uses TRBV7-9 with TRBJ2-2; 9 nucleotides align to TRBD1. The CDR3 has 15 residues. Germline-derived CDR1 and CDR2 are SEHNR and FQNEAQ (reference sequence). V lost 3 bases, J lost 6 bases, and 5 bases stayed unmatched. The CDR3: CASSFRDRDSGELFF. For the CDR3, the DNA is TGTGCCAGCAGCTTCCGGGACAGGGACTCCGGGGAGCTGTTTTTT.

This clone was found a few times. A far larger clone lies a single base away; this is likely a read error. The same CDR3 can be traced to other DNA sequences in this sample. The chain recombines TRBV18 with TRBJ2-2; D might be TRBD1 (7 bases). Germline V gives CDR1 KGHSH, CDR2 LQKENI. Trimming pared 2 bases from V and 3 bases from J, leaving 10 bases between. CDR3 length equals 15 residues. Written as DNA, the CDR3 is TGTGCCAGCTCACCAGGCAGGGGGGACACCGGGGAGCTGTTTTTT. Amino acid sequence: CASSPGRGDTGELFF.

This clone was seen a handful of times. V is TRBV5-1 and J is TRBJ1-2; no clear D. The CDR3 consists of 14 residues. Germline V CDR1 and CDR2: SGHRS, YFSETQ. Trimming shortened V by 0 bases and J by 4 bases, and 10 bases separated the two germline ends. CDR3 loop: CASSLAPAGYGYTF. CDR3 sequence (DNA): TGCGCCAGCAGCTTGGCTCCCGCGGGCTATGGCTACACCTTC.

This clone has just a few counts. As DNA, the CDR3 is TGTGCCATCAGTGTAGCGGGAGGCTCTGGGGCCAACGTCCTGACTTTC. Its protein is CAISVAGGSGANVLTF. The chain uses TRBV10-3 and TRBJ2-6, with 10 bases fitting TRBD2. After removal of 4 bases from V and 0 bases from J, the junction contained 0 bases not matched to a gene. This CDR3 spans 16 amino acids. Germline V gene data show CDR1 as ENHRY and CDR2 as SYGVKD.

CDR3 bases: TGCAGCGTTGCCGGACAGAGGGACTCCTACGAGCAGTACTTC. Its translation is CSVAGQRDSYEQYF. J is TRBJ2-7 and V is TRBV29-1, with D maybe TRBD1 (6 bases). The CDR3 covers 14 residues. Germline CDR1 SQVTM, CDR2 ANQGSEA. Trimming shortened V by 4 bases and J by 0 bases, and 13 bases separated the two germline ends.

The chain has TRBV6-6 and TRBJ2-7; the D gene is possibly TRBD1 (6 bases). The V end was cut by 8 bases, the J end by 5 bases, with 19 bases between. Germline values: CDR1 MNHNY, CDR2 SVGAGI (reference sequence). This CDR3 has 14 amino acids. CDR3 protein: CASAGRQEYHEQYF. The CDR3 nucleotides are TGTGCCAGCGCTGGGAGACAGGAATACCACGAGCAGTACTTC.

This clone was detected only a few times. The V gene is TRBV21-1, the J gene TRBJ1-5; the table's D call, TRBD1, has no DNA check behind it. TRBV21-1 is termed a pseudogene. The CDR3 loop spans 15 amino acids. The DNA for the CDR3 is TGTGCCACCGCACTGGACAGGTTCCTCAATCAGCCCCAGCATTTT. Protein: CATALDRFLNQPQHF.

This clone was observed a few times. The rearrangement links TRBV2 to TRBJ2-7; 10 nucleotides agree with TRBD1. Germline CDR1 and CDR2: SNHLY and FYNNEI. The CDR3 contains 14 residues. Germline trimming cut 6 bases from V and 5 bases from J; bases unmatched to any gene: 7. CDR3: CASRRQGAGDEQYF. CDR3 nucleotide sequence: TGTGCCAGCAGGAGACAGGGGGCAGGAGACGAGCAGTACTTC.